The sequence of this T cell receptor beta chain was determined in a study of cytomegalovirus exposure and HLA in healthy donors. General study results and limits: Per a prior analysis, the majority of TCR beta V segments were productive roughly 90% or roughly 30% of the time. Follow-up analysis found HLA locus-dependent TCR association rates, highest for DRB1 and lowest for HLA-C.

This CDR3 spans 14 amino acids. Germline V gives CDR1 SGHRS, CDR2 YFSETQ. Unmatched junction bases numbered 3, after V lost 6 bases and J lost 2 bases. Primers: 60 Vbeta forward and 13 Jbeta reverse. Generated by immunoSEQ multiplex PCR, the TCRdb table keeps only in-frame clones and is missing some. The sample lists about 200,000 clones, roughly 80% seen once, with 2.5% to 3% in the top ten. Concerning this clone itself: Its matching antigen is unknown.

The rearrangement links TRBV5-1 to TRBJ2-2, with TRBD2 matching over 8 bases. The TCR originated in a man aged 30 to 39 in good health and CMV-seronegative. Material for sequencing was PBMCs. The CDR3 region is CASKLAVNTGELFF. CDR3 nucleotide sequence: TGCGCCAGCAAACTAGCGGTAAACACCGGGGAGCTGTTTTTT.